A single sample gave rise to the 20 T cell receptor beta chains below, sequenced in a study of response to subunit inactivated influenza vaccine listed by TCRdb under 2018. The library was generated by RT-PCR. The listed sequencing device is Illumina HiSeq 2500. TCRdb ran its own pipeline on the public reads, namely fastp trimming at Q25 and MiXCR clone calling, and kept in-frame beta chains. Every entry covers one CDR3 protein and lists the most common genes and DNA from its rows. The sample table contains about 800,000 distinct CDR3 sequences; only one count was recorded for roughly 20% of them. Of the sample, roughly a tenth is held by the ten largest clones. The source was PBMCs from blood, collected around 5 days after vaccination. The source is a man in his forties or fifties who received an inactivated influenza vaccine. Donor details come from another sample of the same person, matched by shared clones.

This clonotype was picked up a small number of times. This chain joins TRBV7-9 and TRBJ1-1, with a possible D match to TRBD1 (6 bases). From germline, CDR1 is SEHNR and CDR2 FQNEAQ (reference sequence). The CDR3 contains 17 residues. V lost 3 bases and J 1 base, leaving 18 bases between the germline ends. The CDR3 nucleotides are TGTGCCAGCAGCTTTCCCGGACAGTTTGAGCCGAACACTGAAGCTTTCTTT. The encoded protein is CASSFPGQFEPNTEAFF.

This rearrangement joins TRBV5-6 to TRBJ2-5; TRBD2 agrees at 13 bases. V shed 3 bases and J 2 bases; nucleotides not matched to a gene: 4. The CDR3 has 16 amino acids. In germline, CDR1 is SGHDT, CDR2 YYEEEE. The CDR3 DNA reads as TGTGCCAGCAGCTGGGGACTAGCGGGAAAACAAGAGACCCAGTACTTC. It yields the protein CASSWGLAGKQETQYF.

The chain employs TRBV3-1 and TRBJ2-7; no clear D. V was clipped by 0 bases and J by 1 base, with 10 bases between them. The CDR3 runs to 15 residues. Looked up from germline, CDR1 is LGHDT and CDR2 is YNNKEL (reference sequence). The CDR3 sequence is CASSQDRARSYEQYF. In DNA, the CDR3 is TGTGCCAGCAGCCAAGATCGAGCCCGATCCTACGAGCAGTACTTC.

This rearrangement joins TRBV20-1 to TRBJ2-7; TRBD2 matches at 11 bases. CDR1 and CDR2 from the germline V gene are DFQATT and SNEGSKA (reference sequence). This CDR3 has 13 amino acids. Trimming cost V 5 bases and J 11 bases; bases outside gene matches: 11. CDR3 residues: CSAPTSGTGDEYF. CDR3 in DNA: TGCAGTGCTCCGACTAGCGGGACCGGGGATGAGTACTTC.

This clonotype was seen ten or more times. Here the CDR3 DNA reads TGTGCCAGCAGTTACTCGTTCACCGGGGAGCTGTTTTTT. Its protein is CASSYSFTGELFF. The gene calls are TRBV6-5 and TRBJ2-2; D remains ambiguous. The germline V and J ends were trimmed by 0 bases and 4 bases, with 3 bases remaining between them. Germline V gene lookup returns CDR1 MNHEY and CDR2 SVGAGI. The CDR3 is made up of 13 amino acids.

The rearrangement joins TRBV19 to TRBJ2-7; TRBD1 might be the D (6 bases). The germline gives CDR1 LNHDA, CDR2 SQIVND (reference sequence). Between the trimmed V and J ends, which lost 3 bases and 0 bases, there was a span of 9 bases. CDR3 length: 14 residues. In DNA, the CDR3 is TGTGCCAGTAGTATTGGGGACAACTCCTACGAGCAGTACTTC. Protein product: CASSIGDNSYEQYF.

This rearrangement joins TRBV6-1 to TRBJ2-1; D not resolved. V dropped 7 bases and J dropped 2 bases, with 15 bases sitting between them. This CDR3 has 15 amino acids. CDR1 is MNHNS and CDR2 is SASEGT in the germline V gene. In DNA form, the CDR3 reads TGTGCCAGCACCGGAAGTTCTGGCACCTACAATGAGCAGTTCTTC. Protein sequence: CASTGSSGTYNEQFF.

V usage is TRBV6-5 and J usage is TRBJ1-6, with a tentative D call TRBD1 (5 bases). Trimming left V 4 bases short and J 8 bases short, with 12 bases between. Germline V lookup: CDR1 MNHEY, CDR2 SVGAGI. CDR3 length: 14 residues. In DNA form, the CDR3 reads TGTGCCAGCAGTTTACAGGAGAGTTATTCACCCCTCCACTTT. Translation gives CASSLQESYSPLHF.

In its sample, this clonotype was seen a few times. The J gene is TRBJ1-1, the V gene TRBV12-3 or TRBV12-4, with TRBD1 matching over 10 bases. V lost 3 bases to trimming and J lost 5 bases; unmatched junction nucleotides: 3. This CDR3 contains 14 residues. CDR3 nucleotide sequence: TGTGCCAGCAGTTTTGCGGGACAGGGGACTGAAGCTTTCTTT. As protein: CASSFAGQGTEAFF.

This clonotype was found a few times. J is TRBJ1-4 and V is TRBV15; the D is unclear. Trimming took 2 bases from V and 7 from J, leaving 11 bases between them. Germline V gene lookup returns CDR1 LNHNV and CDR2 YYDKDF (reference sequence). The CDR3 covers 14 residues. CDR3 sequence: CATSRRLGGEKLFF. In DNA form, the CDR3 reads TGTGCCACCAGCAGACGCCTAGGAGGTGAAAAACTGTTTTTT.

This clonotype came up a few times. This sequence joins TRBV15 and TRBJ2-7, with D uncertain. The CDR3 consists of 13 residues. Trimming pared 2 bases from V and 0 bases from J, leaving 5 bases between. Germline CDR1 is LNHNV and CDR2 is YYDKDF (reference sequence). The CDR3 spells CATSRHSSYEQYF. DNA of the CDR3: TGTGCCACCAGCAGACACTCCTCCTACGAGCAGTACTTC. Complete variable domain (other parts from reference TRBV15 and TRBJ2-7): DAMVIQNPRYQVTQFGKPVTLSCSQTLNHNVMYWYQQKSSQAPKLLFHYYDKDFNNEADTPDNFQSRRPNTSFCFLDIRSPGLGDTAMYLCATSRHSSYEQYFGPGTRLTVT.

This clonotype was seen a single time. CDR3 sequence (DNA): TGTGCCAGCAGTCTTGCCATGGACAATGAGCAGTTCTTC. Its translation is CASSLAMDNEQFF. The rearrangement uses TRBV6-6 and TRBJ2-1, with no clear D. The CDR3 contains 13 residues. Germline CDR1 MNHNY, CDR2 SVGAGI (reference sequence). Trimming stripped 5 bases from V and 5 bases from J, with 10 bases between.

This clonotype was found a few times. The chain links TRBV4-3 to TRBJ2-3; D uncertain. This CDR3 is 14 amino acids long. Germline values: CDR1 LGHNA, CDR2 YSLEER. With 1 base removed from V and 3 bases from J, the gap between germline ends came to 8 bases. The CDR3 DNA is TGCGCCAGCAGCCAAGCAGTGGGGACAGATACGCAGTATTTT. Its translation: CASSQAVGTDTQYF.

This clonotype was detected a few times. This chain joins TRBV7-8 and TRBJ2-3, with TRBD2 matching 7 bases. Trimming at V came to 10 bases and at J to 8 bases, leaving 15 bases not matched to a gene. Germline V gene lookup returns CDR1 SGHVS and CDR2 FQNEAQ. The CDR3 has 14 residues. CDR3 DNA sequence: TGTGCCACCGCCCTGGCGGGAGTGGGGGGTACGCAGTATTTT. Residues: CATALAGVGGTQYF.

The chain has TRBV11-1 and TRBJ2-1; 8 bases align to TRBD2. CDR3 length: 17 amino acids. V trimming: 4 bases; J trimming: 1 base; junction bases outside the gene matches: 9. The germline gives CDR1 SGHAT, CDR2 FQDESV (reference sequence). CDR3 residues: CASSSSLSGASYNEQFF. For the CDR3, the DNA is TGTGCCAGCAGCTCCTCCCTTAGCGGGGCTTCCTACAATGAGCAGTTCTTC. The full variable domain, in which reference TRBV11-1 and TRBJ2-1 provide the parts outside the CDR3, is EAEVAQSPRYKITEKSQAVAFWCDPISGHATLYWYRQILGQGPELLVQFQDESVVDDSQLPKDRFSAERLKGVDSTLKIQPAELGDSAMYLCASSSSLSGASYNEQFFGPGTRLTVL.

The V gene is TRBV28, the J gene TRBJ2-7; 7 bases are shared with TRBD1. Germline CDR1 reads MDHEN; CDR2 reads SYDVKM. V dropped 6 bases and J dropped 3; count of bases not matched to a gene: 20. This CDR3 region has 18 residues. The CDR3 region has the DNA TGTGCCAGCAGCCTAAATCTAGGATGGACAGGAGAGTACTACGAGCAGTACTTC. This sequence encodes CASSLNLGWTGEYYEQYF.

The chain recombines TRBV7-8 with TRBJ1-4, with D tentatively TRBD1 (5 bases). This CDR3 has 18 amino acids. Germline CDR1 reads SGHVS; CDR2 reads FQNEAQ. Trimming removed 5 bases at V and 0 bases at J, with 19 bases between. CDR3 sequence (DNA): TGTGCCAGCAGCCCTAAACGGGGCTCTACAACAACTAATGAAAAACTGTTTTTT. Protein: CASSPKRGSTTTNEKLFF. Combining the CDR3 with reference TRBV7-8 and TRBJ1-4 gives the whole variable domain GAGVSQSPRYKVAKRGQDVALRCDPISGHVSLFWYQQALGQGPEFLTYFQNEAQLDKSGLPSDRFFAERPEGSVSTLKIQRTQQEDSAVYLCASSPKRGSTTTNEKLFFGSGTQLSVL.

V gene TRBV7-2 combines with J gene TRBJ2-7, with D uncertain. The germline V gene encodes CDR1 SGHTA and CDR2 FQGNSA. Trimming left V 0 bases short and J 0 bases short, with 9 bases between. The CDR3 runs 15 residues. The CDR3 sequence: CASSLAAVTSYEQYF. CDR3 coding DNA: TGTGCCAGCAGCTTAGCCGCCGTTACCTCCTACGAGCAGTACTTC. Variable domain in full (rest from reference TRBV7-2 and TRBJ2-7): GAGVSQSPSNKVTEKGKDVELRCDPISGHTALYWYRQSLGQGLEFLIYFQGNSAPDKSGLPSDRFSAERTGGSVSTLTIQRTQQEDSAVYLCASSLAAVTSYEQYFGPGTRLTVT.

The V call is TRBV7-9, the J call TRBJ2-7; TRBD1 matches at 7 bases. With V trimmed by 5 bases and J by 2 bases, 9 bases remained unmatched. CDR3 length: 15 amino acids. Looked up from germline, CDR1 is SEHNR and CDR2 is FQNEAQ (reference sequence). CDR3 sequence reads: CASSATTGLPYEQYF. CDR3 nucleotide sequence: TGTGCCAGCAGCGCGACGACAGGGCTCCCCTACGAGCAGTACTTC. The variable domain in full, with the rest retrieved from reference TRBV7-9 and TRBJ2-7, is DTGVSQNPRHKITKRGQNVTFRCDPISEHNRLYWYRQTLGQGPEFLTYFQNEAQLEKSRLLSDRFSAERPKGSFSTLEIQRTEQGDSAMYLCASSATTGLPYEQYFGPGTRLTVT.

This chain joins TRBV27 and TRBJ2-7; TRBD2 matches at 9 bases. This CDR3 is 15 amino acids long. The V gene's germline CDR1 is MNHEY and CDR2 SMNVEV (reference sequence). V shed 0 bases, J shed 0 bases, and the junction held 0 bases outside the gene matches. CDR3 DNA: TGTGCCAGCAGTTTATCGACTAGCGGCTCCTACGAGCAGTACTTC. It yields the protein CASSLSTSGSYEQYF.